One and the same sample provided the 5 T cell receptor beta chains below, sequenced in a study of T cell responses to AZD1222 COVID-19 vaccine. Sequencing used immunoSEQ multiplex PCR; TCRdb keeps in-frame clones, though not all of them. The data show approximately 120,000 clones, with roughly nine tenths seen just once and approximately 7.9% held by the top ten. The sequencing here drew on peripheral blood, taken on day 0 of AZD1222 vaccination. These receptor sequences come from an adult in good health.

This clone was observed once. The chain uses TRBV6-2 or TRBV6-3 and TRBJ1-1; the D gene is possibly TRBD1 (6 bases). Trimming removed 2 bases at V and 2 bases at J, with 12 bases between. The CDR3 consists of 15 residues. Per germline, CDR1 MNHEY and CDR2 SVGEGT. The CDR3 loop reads CASSYQDSYNTEAFF. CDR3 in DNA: TGTGCCAGCAGTTACCAGGACAGCTATAACACTGAAGCTTTCTTT.

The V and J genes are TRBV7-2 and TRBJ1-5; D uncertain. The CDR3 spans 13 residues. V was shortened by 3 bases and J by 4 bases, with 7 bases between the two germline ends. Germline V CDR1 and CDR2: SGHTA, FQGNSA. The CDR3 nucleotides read TGTGCCAGCAGCTTGGGTCCTAATCAGCCCCAGCATTTT. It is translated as CASSLGPNQPQHF.

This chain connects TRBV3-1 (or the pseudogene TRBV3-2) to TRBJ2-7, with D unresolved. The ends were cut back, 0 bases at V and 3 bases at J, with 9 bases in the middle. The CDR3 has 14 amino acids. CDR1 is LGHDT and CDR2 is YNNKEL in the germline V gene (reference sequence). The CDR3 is CASSQDYSLYEQYF. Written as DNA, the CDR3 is TGTGCCAGCAGCCAAGATTACAGTCTCTACGAGCAGTACTTC.

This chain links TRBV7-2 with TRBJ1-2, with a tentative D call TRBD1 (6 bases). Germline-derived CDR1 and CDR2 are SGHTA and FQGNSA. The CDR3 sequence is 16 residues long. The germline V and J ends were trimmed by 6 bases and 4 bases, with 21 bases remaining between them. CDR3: CASSSGTPLAGYGYTF. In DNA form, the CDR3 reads TGTGCCAGCAGTTCCGGGACACCTTTAGCCGGCTATGGCTACACCTTC.

The CDR3 reads CASRTGTGMNTEAFF. Written as DNA, the CDR3 is TGCGCCAGCCGGACAGGGACAGGCATGAACACTGAAGCTTTCTTT. The chain employs TRBV5-1 and TRBJ1-1; 8 nucleotides match TRBD1. The CDR3 length is 15 residues. In germline, CDR1 is SGHRS, CDR2 YFSETQ. V shed 7 bases, J shed 0 bases, and the junction held 8 bases outside the gene matches.